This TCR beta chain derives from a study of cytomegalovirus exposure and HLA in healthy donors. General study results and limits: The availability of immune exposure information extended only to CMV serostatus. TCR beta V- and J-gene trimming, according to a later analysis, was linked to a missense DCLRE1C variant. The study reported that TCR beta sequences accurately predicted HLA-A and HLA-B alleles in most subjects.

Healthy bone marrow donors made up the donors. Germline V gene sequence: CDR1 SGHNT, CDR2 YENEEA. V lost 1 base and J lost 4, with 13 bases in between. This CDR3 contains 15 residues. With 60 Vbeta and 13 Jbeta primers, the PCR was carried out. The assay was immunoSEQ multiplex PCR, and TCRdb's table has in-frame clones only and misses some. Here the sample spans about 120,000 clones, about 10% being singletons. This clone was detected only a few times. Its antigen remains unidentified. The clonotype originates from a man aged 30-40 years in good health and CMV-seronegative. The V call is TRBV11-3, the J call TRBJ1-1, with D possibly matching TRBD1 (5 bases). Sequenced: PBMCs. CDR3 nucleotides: TGTGCCAGCAGCTTAGGTCTAGGGGTAGGCACTGAAGCTTTCTTT. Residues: CASSLGLGVGTEAFF.